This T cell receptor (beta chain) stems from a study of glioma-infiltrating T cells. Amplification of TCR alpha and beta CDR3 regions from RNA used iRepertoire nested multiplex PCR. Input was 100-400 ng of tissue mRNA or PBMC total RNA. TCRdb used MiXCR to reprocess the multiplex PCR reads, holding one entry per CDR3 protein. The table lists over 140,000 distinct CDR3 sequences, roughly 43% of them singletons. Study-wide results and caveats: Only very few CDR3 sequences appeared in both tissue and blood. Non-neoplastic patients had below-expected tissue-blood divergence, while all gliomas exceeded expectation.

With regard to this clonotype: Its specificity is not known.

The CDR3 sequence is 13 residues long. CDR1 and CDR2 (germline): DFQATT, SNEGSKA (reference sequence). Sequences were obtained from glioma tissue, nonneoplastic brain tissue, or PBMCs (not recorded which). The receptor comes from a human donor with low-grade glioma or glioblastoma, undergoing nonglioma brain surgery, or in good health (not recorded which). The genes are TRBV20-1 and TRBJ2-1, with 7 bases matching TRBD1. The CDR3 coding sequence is TGCAGCGGGGAAAAGGGGGCCGTCAATGAGCAGTTCTTC. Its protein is CSGEKGAVNEQFF.